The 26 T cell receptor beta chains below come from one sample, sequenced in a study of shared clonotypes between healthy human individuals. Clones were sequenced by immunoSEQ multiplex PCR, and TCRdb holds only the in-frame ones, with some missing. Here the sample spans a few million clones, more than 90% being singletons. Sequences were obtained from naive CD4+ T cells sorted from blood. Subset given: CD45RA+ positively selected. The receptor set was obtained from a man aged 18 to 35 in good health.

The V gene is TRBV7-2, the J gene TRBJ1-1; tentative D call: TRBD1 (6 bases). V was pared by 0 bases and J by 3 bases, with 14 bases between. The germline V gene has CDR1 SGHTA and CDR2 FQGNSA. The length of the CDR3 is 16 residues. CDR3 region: CASSLAGQGIDTEAFF. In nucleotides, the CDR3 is TGTGCCAGCAGCTTAGCGGGTCAGGGGATAGACACTGAAGCTTTCTTT.

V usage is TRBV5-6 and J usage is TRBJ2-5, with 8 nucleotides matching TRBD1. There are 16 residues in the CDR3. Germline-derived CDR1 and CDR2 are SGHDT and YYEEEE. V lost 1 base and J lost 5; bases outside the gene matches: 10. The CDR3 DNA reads TGTGCCAGCAGCTTGCGGCGACAGGGGCCGGGGGAGACCCAGTACTTC. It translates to CASSLRRQGPGETQYF.

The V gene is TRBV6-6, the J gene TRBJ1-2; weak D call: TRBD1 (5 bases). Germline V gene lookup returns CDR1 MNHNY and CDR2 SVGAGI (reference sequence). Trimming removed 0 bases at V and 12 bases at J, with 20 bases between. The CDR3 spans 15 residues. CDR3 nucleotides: TGTGCCAGCAGTTACTCTGGGACCGACCTCTTTGGTAACACCTTC. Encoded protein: CASSYSGTDLFGNTF.

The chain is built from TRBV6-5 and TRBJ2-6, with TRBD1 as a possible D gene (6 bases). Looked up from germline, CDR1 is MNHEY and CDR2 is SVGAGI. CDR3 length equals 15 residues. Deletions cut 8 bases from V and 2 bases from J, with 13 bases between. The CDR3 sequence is CASGQGGAGANVLTF. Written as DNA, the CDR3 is TGTGCCAGCGGCCAAGGGGGAGCTGGGGCCAACGTCCTGACTTTC.

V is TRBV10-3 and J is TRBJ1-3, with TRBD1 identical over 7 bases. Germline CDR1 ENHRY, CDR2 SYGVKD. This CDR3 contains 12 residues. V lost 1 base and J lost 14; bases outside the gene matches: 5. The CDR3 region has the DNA TGTGCCATCAGTGAGTTCGGACAGGATGTATATTTT. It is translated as CAISEFGQDVYF.

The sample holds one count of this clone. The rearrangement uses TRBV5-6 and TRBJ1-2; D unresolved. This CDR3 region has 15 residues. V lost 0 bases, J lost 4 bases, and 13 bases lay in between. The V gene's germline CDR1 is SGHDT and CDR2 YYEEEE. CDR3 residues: CASSLGRGGGYGYTF. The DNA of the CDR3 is TGTGCCAGCAGCTTGGGCCGGGGAGGCGGCTATGGCTACACCTTC.

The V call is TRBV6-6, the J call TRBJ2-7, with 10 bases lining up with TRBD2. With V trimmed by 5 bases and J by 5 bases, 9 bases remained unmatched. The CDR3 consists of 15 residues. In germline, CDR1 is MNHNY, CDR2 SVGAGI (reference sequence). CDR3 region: CASSHPTSGKNEQYF. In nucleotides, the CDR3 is TGTGCCAGCAGTCACCCCACTAGCGGGAAGAACGAGCAGTACTTC.

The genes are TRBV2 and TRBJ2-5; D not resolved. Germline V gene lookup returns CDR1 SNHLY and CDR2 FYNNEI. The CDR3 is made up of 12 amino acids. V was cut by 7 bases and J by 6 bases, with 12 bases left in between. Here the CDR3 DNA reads TGTGCCAGCACGTTCTCGGCGAAGACCCAGTACTTC. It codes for CASTFSAKTQYF.

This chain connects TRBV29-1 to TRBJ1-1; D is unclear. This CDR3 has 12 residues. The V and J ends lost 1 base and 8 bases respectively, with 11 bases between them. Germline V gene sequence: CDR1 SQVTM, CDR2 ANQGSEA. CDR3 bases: TGCAGCGTTGAAGCGACCCCCAAAGAAGCTTTCTTT. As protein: CSVEATPKEAFF.

The chain's CDR3 is CASSKGQQETQYF. As DNA, the CDR3 is TGTGCCAGTAGTAAGGGACAGCAAGAGACCCAGTACTTC. This chain joins TRBV19 and TRBJ2-5, with TRBD1 matching over 7 bases. The CDR3 length is 13 residues. V gave up 4 bases and J gave up 2 bases; unmatched junction bases: 1. CDR1 is LNHDA, CDR2 SQIVND, per germline (reference sequence).

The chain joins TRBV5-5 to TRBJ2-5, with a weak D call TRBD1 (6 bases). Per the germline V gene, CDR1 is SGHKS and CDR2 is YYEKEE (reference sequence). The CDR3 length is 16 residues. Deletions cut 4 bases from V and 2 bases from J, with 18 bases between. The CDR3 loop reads CASSPYRVNIQETQYF. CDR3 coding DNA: TGTGCCAGCAGCCCGTACAGGGTTAATATTCAAGAGACCCAGTACTTC.

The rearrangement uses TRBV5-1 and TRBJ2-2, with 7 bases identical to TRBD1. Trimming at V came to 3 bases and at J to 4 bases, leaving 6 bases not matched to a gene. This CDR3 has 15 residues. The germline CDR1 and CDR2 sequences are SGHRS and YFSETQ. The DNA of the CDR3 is TGCGCCAGCAGCTGGGGAGACAGGGCCACCGGGGAGCTGTTTTTT. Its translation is CASSWGDRATGELFF. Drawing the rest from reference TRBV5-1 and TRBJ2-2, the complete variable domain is KAGVTQTPRYLIKTRGQQVTLSCSPISGHRSVSWYQQTPGQGLQFLFEYFSETQRNKGNFPGRFSGRQFSNSRSEMNVSTLELGDSALYLCASSWGDRATGELFFGEGSRLTVL.

The CDR3: CAWSVLLGRRLFF. As DNA, the CDR3 is TGTGCCTGGAGTGTATTATTGGGTCGAAGGCTGTTTTTT. V and J are TRBV30 and TRBJ1-4; no firm D call. Trimming shortened V by 0 bases and J by 14 bases, and 16 bases separated the two germline ends. Germline-derived CDR1 and CDR2 are GTSNPN and SVGIG (reference sequence). CDR3 length equals 13 residues.

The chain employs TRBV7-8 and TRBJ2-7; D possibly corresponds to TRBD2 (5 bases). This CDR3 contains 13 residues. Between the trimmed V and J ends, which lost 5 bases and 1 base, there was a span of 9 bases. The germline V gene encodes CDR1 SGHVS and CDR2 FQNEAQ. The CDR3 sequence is CASSPGGSYEQYF. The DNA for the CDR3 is TGTGCCAGCAGCCCCGGAGGATCCTACGAGCAGTACTTC.

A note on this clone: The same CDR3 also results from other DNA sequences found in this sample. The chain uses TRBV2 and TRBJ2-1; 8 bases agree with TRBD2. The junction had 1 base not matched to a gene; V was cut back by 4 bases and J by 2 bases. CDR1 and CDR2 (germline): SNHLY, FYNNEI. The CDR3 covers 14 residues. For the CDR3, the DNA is TGTGCCAGCAGTGCACTAGCGGCCTACAATGAGCAGTTCTTC. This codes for CASSALAAYNEQFF.

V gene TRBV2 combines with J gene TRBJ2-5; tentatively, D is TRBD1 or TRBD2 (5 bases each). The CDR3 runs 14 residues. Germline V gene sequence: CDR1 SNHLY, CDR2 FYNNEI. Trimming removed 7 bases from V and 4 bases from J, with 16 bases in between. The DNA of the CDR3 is TGTGCCAGCAATAAATGGGGGTATACAGAGACCCAGTACTTC. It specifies CASNKWGYTETQYF. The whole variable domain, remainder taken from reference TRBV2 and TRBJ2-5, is EPEVTQTPSHQVTQMGQEVILRCVPISNHLYFYWYRQILGQKVEFLVSFYNNEISEKSEIFDDQFSVERPDGSNFTLKIRSTKLEDSAMYFCASNKWGYTETQYFGPGTRLLVL.

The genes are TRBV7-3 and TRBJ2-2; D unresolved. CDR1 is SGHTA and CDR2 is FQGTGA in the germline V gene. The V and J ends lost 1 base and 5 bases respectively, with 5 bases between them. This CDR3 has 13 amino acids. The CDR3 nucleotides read TGTGCCAGCAGCTTAAGTTTTACCGGGGAGCTGTTTTTT. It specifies CASSLSFTGELFF.

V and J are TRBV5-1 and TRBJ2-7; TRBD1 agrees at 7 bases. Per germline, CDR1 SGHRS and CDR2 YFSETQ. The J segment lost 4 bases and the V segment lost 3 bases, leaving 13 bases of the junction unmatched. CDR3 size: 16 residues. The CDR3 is CASSSLTGAGSYEQYF. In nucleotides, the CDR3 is TGCGCCAGCAGCTCCCTTACAGGGGCCGGTTCGTACGAGCAGTACTTC.

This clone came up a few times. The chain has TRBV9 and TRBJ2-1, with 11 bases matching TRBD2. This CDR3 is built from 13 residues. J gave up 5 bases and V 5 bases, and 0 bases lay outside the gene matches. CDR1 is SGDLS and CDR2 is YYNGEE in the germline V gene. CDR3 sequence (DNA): TGTGCCAGCAGTAGCGGGAGGGACAATGAGCAGTTCTTC. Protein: CASSSGRDNEQFF.

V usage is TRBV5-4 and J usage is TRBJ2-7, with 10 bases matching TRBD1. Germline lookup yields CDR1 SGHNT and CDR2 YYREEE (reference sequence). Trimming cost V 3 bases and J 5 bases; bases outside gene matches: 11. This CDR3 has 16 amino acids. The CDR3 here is CASSSLGQGNDNEQYF. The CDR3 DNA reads TGTGCCAGCAGCTCCCTGGGACAGGGGAACGACAACGAGCAGTACTTC. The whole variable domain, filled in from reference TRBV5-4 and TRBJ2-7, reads ETGVTQSPTHLIKTRGQQVTLRCSSQSGHNTVSWYQQALGQGPQFIFQYYREEENGRGNFPPRFSGLQFPNYSSELNVNALELDDSALYLCASSSLGQGNDNEQYFGPGTRLTVT.

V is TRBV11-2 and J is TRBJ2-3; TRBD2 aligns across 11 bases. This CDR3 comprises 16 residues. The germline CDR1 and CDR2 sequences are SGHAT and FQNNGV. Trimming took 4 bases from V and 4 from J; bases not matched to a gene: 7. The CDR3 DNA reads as TGTGCCAGCAGCTCCCGGGGACTAGCGGTCCCAGATACGCAGTATTTT. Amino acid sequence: CASSSRGLAVPDTQYF. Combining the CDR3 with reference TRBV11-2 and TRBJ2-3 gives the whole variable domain EAGVAQSPRYKIIEKRQSVAFWCNPISGHATLYWYQQILGQGPKLLIQFQNNGVVDDSQLPKDRFSAERLKGVDSTLKIQPAKLEDSAVYLCASSSRGLAVPDTQYFGPGTRLTVL.

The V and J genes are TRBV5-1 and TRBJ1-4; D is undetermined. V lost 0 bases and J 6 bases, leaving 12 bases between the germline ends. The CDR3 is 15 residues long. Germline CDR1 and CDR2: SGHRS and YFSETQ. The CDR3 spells CASSLAGANYEKLFF. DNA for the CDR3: TGCGCCAGCAGCTTGGCCGGTGCGAATTATGAAAAACTGTTTTTT. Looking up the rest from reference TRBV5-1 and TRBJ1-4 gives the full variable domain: KAGVTQTPRYLIKTRGQQVTLSCSPISGHRSVSWYQQTPGQGLQFLFEYFSETQRNKGNFPGRFSGRQFSNSRSEMNVSTLELGDSALYLCASSLAGANYEKLFFGSGTQLSVL.

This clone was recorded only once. The CDR3 region is CASSSEAGSYEQYF. DNA of the CDR3: TGTGCCAGCAGCTCCGAAGCAGGCTCCTACGAGCAGTACTTC. This sequence joins TRBV11-2 and TRBJ2-7; no clear D gene. From germline, CDR1 is SGHAT and CDR2 FQNNGV. There are 14 residues in the CDR3. The V gene lost 4 bases and the J gene lost 0 bases, with 10 bases spanning the gap.

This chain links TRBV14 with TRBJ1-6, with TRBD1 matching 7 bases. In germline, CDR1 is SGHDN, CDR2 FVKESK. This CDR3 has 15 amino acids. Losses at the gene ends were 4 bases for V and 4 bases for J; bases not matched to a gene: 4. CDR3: CASSLRTGYNSPLHF. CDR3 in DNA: TGTGCCAGCAGCCTACGGACAGGATATAATTCACCCCTCCACTTT.

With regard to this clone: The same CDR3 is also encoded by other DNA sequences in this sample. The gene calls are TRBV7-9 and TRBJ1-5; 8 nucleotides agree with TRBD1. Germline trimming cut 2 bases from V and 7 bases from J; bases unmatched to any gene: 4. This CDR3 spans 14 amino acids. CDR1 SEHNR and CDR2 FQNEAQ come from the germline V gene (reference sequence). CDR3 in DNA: TGTGCCAGCAGCTTATCAGGGGGCGGACAGCCCCAGCATTTT. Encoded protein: CASSLSGGGQPQHF.

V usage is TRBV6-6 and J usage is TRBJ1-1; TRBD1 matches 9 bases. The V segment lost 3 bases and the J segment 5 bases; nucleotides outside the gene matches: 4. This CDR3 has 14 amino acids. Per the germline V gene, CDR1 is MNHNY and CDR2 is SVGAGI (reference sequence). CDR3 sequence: CASSYTGGWTEAFF. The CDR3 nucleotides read TGTGCCAGCAGTTATACAGGGGGCTGGACTGAAGCTTTCTTT.